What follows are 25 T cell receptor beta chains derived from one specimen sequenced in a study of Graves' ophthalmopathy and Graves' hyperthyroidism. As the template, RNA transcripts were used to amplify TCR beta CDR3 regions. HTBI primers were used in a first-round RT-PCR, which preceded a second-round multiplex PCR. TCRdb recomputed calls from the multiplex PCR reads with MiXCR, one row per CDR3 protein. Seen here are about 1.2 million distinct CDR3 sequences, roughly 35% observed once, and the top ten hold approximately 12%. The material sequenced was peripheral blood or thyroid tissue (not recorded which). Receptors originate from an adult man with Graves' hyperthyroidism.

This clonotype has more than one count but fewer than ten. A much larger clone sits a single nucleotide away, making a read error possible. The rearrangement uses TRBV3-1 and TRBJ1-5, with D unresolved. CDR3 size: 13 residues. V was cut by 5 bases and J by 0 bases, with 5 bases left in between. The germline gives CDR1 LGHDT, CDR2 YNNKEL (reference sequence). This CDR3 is CASSWYSNQPQHF. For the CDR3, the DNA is TGTGCCAGCAGCTGGTATAGCAATCAGCCCCAGCATTTT.

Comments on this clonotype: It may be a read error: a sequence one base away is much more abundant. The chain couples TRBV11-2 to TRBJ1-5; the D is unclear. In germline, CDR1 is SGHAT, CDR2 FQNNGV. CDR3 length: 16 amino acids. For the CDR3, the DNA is TGTGCCAACAGCTTTACCTCTGGAGGGATCGGGCAGCCCCAGCATTTT. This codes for CANSFTSGGIGQPQHF.

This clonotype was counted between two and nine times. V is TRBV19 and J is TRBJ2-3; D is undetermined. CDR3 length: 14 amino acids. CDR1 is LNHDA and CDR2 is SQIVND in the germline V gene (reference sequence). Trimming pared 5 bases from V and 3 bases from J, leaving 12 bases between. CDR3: CASSFLGTTDTQYF. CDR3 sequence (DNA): TGTGCCAGTAGTTTCCTCGGCACGACAGATACGCAGTATTTT.

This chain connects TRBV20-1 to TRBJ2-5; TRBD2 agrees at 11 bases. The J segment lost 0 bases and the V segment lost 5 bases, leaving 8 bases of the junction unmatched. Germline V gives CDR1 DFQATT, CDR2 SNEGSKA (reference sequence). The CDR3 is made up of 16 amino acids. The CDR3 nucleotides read TGCAGTGCTCTTGGGACTAGCGGAGAACACCAAGAGACCCAGTACTTC. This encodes CSALGTSGEHQETQYF.

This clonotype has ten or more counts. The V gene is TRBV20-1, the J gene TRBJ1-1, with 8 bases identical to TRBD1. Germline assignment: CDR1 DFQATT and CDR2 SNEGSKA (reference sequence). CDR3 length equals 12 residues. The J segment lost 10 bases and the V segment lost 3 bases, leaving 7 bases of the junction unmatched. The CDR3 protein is CSASQDRESAFF. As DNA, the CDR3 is TGCAGTGCTAGTCAGGACAGGGAGTCAGCTTTCTTT.

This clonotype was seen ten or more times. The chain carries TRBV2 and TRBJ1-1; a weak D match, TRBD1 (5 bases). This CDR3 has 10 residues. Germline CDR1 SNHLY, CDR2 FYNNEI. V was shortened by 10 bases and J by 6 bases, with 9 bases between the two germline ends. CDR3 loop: CATAGSEAFF. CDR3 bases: TGTGCCACCGCAGGGTCTGAAGCTTTCTTT.

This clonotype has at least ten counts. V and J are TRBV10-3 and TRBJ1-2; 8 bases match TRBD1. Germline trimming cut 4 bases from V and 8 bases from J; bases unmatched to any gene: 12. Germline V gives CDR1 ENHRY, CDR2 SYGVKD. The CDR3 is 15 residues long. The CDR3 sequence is CAISGGTGTPGGYTF. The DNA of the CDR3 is TGTGCCATCAGTGGCGGGACAGGAACCCCTGGGGGCTACACCTTC.

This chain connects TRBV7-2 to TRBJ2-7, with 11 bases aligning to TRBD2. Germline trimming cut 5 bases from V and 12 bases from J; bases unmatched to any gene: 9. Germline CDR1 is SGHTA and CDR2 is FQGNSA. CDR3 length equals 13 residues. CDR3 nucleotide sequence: TGTGCCAGCAGCGGGGGGACTAGCGGCCCACTGTACTTC. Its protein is CASSGGTSGPLYF.

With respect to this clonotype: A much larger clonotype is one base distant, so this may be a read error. CDR3 in DNA: TGTGCCATCAGTTACTGGGGGGGTCAAGAGACCCAGTACTTC. Translation gives CAISYWGGQETQYF. This sequence joins TRBV10-3 and TRBJ2-5; 7 bases map to TRBD2. The CDR3 extends over 14 amino acids. Trimming removed 5 bases from V and 2 bases from J; junction bases left unmatched: 5. Germline V gene sequence: CDR1 ENHRY, CDR2 SYGVKD.

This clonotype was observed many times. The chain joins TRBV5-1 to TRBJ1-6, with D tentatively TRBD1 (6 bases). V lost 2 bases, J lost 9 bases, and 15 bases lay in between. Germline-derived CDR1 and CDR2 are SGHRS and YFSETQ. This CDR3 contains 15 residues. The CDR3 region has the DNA TGCGCCAGCAGCTTAAGTGCAGGGGCGGTTTCACCCCTCCACTTT. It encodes CASSLSAGAVSPLHF.

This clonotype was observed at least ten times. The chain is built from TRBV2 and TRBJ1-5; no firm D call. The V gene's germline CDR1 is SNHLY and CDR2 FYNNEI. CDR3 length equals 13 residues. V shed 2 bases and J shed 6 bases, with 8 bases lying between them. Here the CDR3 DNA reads TGTGCCAGCAGTGAAAGAGCCGGTCAGCCCCAGCATTTT. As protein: CASSERAGQPQHF.

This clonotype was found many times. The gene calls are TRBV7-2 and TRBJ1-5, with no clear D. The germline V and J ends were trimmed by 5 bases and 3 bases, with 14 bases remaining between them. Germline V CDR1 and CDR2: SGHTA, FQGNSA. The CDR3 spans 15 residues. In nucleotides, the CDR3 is TGTGCCAGCAGCGTCGTCCCCAGGAACAATCAGCCCCAGCATTTT. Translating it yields CASSVVPRNNQPQHF.

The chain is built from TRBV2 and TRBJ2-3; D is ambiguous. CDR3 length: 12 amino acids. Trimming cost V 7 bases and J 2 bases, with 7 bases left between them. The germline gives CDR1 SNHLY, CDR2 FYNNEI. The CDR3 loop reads CASTLITDTQYF. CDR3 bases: TGTGCCAGCACGTTGATCACAGATACGCAGTATTTT.

CDR3 bases: TGCAGCCCCATTGGGGGTCCCGAGACCCAGTACTTC. Protein product: CSPIGGPETQYF. The V call is TRBV29-1, the J call TRBJ2-5; D is tentatively TRBD1 or TRBD2 (5 bases each). The length of the CDR3 is 12 residues. V was cut by 8 bases and J by 5 bases, with 15 bases left in between. CDR1 is SQVTM and CDR2 is ANQGSEA in the germline V gene.

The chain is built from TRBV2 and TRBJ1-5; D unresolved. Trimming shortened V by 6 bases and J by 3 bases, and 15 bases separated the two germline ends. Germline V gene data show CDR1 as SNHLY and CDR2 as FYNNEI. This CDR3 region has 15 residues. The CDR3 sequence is CASRYSLDPNQPQHF. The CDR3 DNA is TGTGCCAGCAGATACTCCTTGGACCCCAATCAGCCCCAGCATTTT.

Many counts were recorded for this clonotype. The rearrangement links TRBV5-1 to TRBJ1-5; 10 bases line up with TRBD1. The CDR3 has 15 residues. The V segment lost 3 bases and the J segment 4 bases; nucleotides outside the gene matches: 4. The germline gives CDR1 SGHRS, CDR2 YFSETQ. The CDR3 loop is CASSWGTGVNQPQHF. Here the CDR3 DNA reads TGCGCCAGCAGCTGGGGGACAGGGGTAAATCAGCCCCAGCATTTT.

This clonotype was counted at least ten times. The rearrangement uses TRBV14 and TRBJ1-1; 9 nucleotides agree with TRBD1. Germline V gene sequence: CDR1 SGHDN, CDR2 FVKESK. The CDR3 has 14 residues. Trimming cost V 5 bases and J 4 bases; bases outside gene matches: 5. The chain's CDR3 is CASSYGQGITEAFF. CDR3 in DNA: TGTGCCAGCAGCTACGGACAGGGGATCACTGAAGCTTTCTTT.

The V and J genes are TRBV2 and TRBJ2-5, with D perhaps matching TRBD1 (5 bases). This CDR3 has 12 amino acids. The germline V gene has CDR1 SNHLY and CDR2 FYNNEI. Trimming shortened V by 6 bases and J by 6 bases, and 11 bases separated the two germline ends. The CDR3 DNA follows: TGTGCCAGCAGATCAGGGATACAGACCCAGTACTTC. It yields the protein CASRSGIQTQYF.

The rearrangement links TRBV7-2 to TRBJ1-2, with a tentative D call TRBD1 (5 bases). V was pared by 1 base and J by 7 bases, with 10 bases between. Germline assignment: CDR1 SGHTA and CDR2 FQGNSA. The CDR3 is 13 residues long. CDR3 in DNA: TGTGCCAGCAGCTTAGGGGGGGGGTTTGGCTACACCTTC. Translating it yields CASSLGGGFGYTF.

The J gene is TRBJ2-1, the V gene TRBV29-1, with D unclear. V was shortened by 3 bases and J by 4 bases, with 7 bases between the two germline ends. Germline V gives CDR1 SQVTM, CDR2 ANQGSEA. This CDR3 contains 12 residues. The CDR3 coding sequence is TGCAGCGTTGACAGGAATTACAATGAGCAGTTCTTC. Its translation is CSVDRNYNEQFF.

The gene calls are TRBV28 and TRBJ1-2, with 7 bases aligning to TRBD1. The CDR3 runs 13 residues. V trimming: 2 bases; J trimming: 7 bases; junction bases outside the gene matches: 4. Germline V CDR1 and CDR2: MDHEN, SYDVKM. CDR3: CASSLTGEVGYTF. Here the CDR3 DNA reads TGTGCCAGCAGTTTAACAGGGGAAGTTGGCTACACCTTC.

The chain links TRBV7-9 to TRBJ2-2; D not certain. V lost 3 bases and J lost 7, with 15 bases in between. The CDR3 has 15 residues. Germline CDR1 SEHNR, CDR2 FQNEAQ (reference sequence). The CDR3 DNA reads TGTGCCAGCAGCTTGGGAAGGATGGAAAACGGGGAGCTGTTTTTT. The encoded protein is CASSLGRMENGELFF.

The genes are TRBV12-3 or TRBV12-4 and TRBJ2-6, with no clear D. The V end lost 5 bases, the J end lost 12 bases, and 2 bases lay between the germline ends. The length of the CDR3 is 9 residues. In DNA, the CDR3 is TGTGCCAGCAGTGGCGTCCTGACTTTC. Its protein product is CASSGVLTF.

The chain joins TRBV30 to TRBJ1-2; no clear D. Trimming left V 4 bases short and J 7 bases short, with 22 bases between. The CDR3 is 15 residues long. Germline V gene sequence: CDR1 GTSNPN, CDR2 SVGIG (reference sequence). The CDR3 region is CAWKRVPGQLSGYTF. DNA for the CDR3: TGTGCCTGGAAGAGGGTCCCGGGCCAGTTGAGTGGCTACACCTTC.

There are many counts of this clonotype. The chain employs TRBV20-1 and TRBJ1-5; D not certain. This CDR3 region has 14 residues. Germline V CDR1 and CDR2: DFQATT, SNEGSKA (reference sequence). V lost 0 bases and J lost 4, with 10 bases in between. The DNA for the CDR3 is TGCAGTGCTAGAGATCCGAAGGTTAATCAGCCCCAGCATTTT. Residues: CSARDPKVNQPQHF.